This T cell receptor beta chain was identified in a study of blood T cell repertoires in COVID-19. Study-level background: Donors in the United States, Italy and Spain gave samples during acute or convalescent COVID-19.

Only in-frame clones appear in the TCRdb table, and some are missing; sequencing was by immunoSEQ multiplex PCR. The table includes about 82,000 clones, just under 85% detected once. Germline CDR1 reads LNHDA; CDR2 reads SQIVND (reference sequence). The CDR3 has 14 residues. V was shortened by 5 bases and J by 3 bases, with 10 bases between the two germline ends. The receptor's source is a man aged 80 or over with active or convalescent COVID-19. This sequence joins TRBV19 and TRBJ2-2; D remains ambiguous. Sequenced material: peripheral blood. Here the CDR3 reads CASSVNRDTGELFF. The CDR3 DNA reads TGTGCCAGTAGTGTAAACAGAGACACCGGGGAGCTGTTTTTT.